Detailed here is one T cell receptor (beta chain). The target of this receptor is not known. No much larger clonotype is one base removed from it; base qualities were not supplied. This specimen comes from a study of OX40 agonist ivuxolimab in advanced cancers. Notes on the research overall: Ivuxolimab was an agonistic, fully human IgG2 monoclonal antibody directed against OX40 (CD134), a costimulatory receptor. Patients were allowed to have had prior anti-PD-1, anti-PD-L1 or anti-CTLA-4 therapy, and around two fifths of the dose-escalation patients had been treated with checkpoint inhibitors. Among the approximately 50 dose-escalation patients, some 20 had hepatocellular carcinoma, some 15 melanoma, 9 renal cell carcinoma and 9 head and neck cancer. The paper covers the monotherapy dose-escalation part of the phase I ivuxolimab trial, which included N ≈ 52 patients. Intravenous ivuxolimab was administered to patients every 2 weeks at six dose levels: 0.01, 0.1, 0.3, 1.5, 3 and 10 mg/kg. The dose-escalation cohort was roughly 87% male with a mean age of approximately 60 years, ranging from 23 to 79. Partial responses occurred in three dose-escalation patients, of whom one had hepatocellular carcinoma and two had cutaneous melanoma. Peripheral TCRbeta sequencing was intended to test whether TCR sequence diversity was altered and clonal T-cell expansion was caused by ivuxolimab.

The trial excluded patients who had a history of autoimmune disease or were on systemic immunosuppression. In every dose cohort, peripheral blood was drawn for TCR sequencing at baseline, cycle 4 day 1, and cycle 7 day 1. The samples were drawn from a first-in-human, open-label, multicenter phase I dose-escalation trial of ivuxolimab. Adults with locally advanced or metastatic head and neck squamous cell, hepatocellular, melanoma or renal cell carcinoma were enrolled in the trial. Before TCR sequencing, CD4+ and CD8+ T cells were separately sorted from peripheral blood. Study-wide conclusions, independent of this receptor: In the 0.1-3.0 mg/kg groups, partial responders had among the lowest normalized peripheral clonal expansion, particularly in CD8+ T cells. Low levels of normalized T-cell clonal expansion were also seen in some patients who did not respond. At doses from 0.1 to 3.0 mg/kg, clonal expansion was seen in both CD4+ and CD8+ blood T cells between baseline and week 6. After ivuxolimab, CD8+ T cells had more expanded clones than CD4+ T cells on average. Which antigens the clonally expanded peripheral T cells were specific for was not determined.

For sequencing of the TCRbeta CDR3 region, genomic DNA was extracted from the sorted cells. The immunoSEQ Assay was used for sequencing of TCRbeta CDR3 regions. TCRdb retrieved this table from immuneACCESS and kept in-frame rearrangements only. Not all clones are present; in checked studies, unresolved V genes account for under half, and no reason is known for the remainder. For this sample the table gives 65,000 to 75,000 clones, of which 75% to 90% were detected only once. Roughly 0.4% of the sample is in the top ten clones. Taken from cysteine to phenylalanine, the CDR3 has 14 residues. The retained sequence is limited to the CDR3, 42 bases, with the frame set at the first base. V was cut back by 6 bases and J by 5 bases, leaving a gap of 13 bases between them. In the germline V gene (reference sequence), CDR1 corresponds to LNHDA and CDR2 to SQIVND.

The sequencing here drew on CD4+ or CD8+ T cells sorted from blood, taken in a trial of the OX40 agonist ivuxolimab. The V gene is TRBV19 and the J gene is TRBJ2-2; TRBD2 might be the D gene, on 5 matching bases. The clonotype comes from an adult with an advanced solid tumor such as melanoma, head and neck, liver or kidney cancer. The CDR3 region reads CASRAGGSTGELFF. At the DNA level, the sequence is TGTGCCAGTAGGGCCGGCGGGTCTACCGGGGAGCTGTTTTTT.